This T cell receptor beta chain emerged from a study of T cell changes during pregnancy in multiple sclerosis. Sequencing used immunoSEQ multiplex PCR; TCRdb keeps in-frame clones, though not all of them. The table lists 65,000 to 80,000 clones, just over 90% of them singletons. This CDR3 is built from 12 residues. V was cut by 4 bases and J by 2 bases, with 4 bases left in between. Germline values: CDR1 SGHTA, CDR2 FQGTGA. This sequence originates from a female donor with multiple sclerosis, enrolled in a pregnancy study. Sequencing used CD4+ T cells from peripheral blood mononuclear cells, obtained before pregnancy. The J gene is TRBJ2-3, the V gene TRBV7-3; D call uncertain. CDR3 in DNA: TGTGCCAGCAGCTCTCCCACAGATACGCAGTATTTT. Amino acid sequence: CASSSPTDTQYF.